The rows below give T cell receptor beta chains drawn from one sample of a study of identifying expanded T cells in peripheral blood. The repertoire was sequenced with immunoSEQ multiplex PCR; TCRdb's copy has only in-frame clones and lacks some. The data show around 68,000 clones, about 89% seen once. The source material was blood. All receptors come from a person aged 18 to 75 in good health. Both conserved end residues are part of each CDR3. A D gene is named only where the DNA matches it firmly. Size tells how often a clone was seen (once, few, many) or the class of an expanded clone, and some rows leave it out.

j_gene | d_gene | abundance | v_gene | CDR3nt | CDR3aa
TRBJ1-5 | NA | NA | TRBV19 | TGTGCCAGTAGTAAGGGCGAAGCCCTCAATCAGCCCCAGCATTTT | CASSKGEALNQPQHF
TRBJ2-3 | NA | few | TRBV4-1 | TGCGCCAGCAGCCCAACCGGCGGCAGGGGCCCTGGGGATACGCAGTATTTT | CASSPTGGRGPGDTQYF
TRBJ1-1 | NA | once | TRBV5-1 | TGCGCCAGCAGACAGGGAGGGACTGAAGCTTTCTTT | CASRQGGTEAFF
TRBJ2-5 | TRBD1 | NA | TRBV7-9 | TGTGCCAGCAGCTTATCCGGGACAGGGGGCGCGGAGACCCAGTACTTC | CASSLSGTGGAETQYF
TRBJ2-7 | TRBD1 | NA | TRBV6-1 | TGTGCCAGCAGCTCGACAGGGGTCTACGAGCAGTACTTC | CASSSTGVYEQYF
TRBJ2-7 | TRBD1 | NA | TRBV5-4 | TGTGCCAGCGAATCCCTAGGGACAGGTCCTGACGAGCAGTACTTC | CASESLGTGPDEQYF
TRBJ1-1 | NA | NA | TRBV5-5 | TGTGCCAGCAGCCCAGGGTACACTGAAGCTTTCTTT | CASSPGYTEAFF
TRBJ1-1 | TRBD1 | NA | TRBV7-9 | TGTGCCAGCAGCTTAGCGGCGAACAGGGGGCTTAGCACTGAAGCTTTCTTT | CASSLAANRGLSTEAFF
TRBJ1-5 | NA | NA | TRBV6-5 | TGTGCCAGCTCGAAGCTGAGAGATCAGCCCCAGCATTTT | CASSKLRDQPQHF
TRBJ1-1 | NA | NA | TRBV19 | TGTGCCAGTAGTTACAGGGCGTCGAACACTGAAGCTTTCTTT | CASSYRASNTEAFF
TRBJ1-1 | NA | NA | TRBV9 | TGTGCCAGCAGCGTAGTCGAAGGCACTGAAGCTTTCTTT | CASSVVEGTEAFF
TRBJ2-6 | NA | NA | TRBV9 | TGTGCCAGCAGCGAGGACAAGGGGATATCTGGGGCCAACGTCCTGACTTTC | CASSEDKGISGANVLTF
TRBJ1-6 | NA | NA | TRBV5-4 | TGTGCCAGCAGCCAAGCTCTTGTGAGCGAGGGGTTAGTTTCACCCCTCCACTTT | CASSQALVSEGLVSPLHF